The 2 T cell receptor beta chains below all came from one sample that was sequenced in a study of T-cell reconstitution after alpha-beta-depleted transplantation in children. Construction of the TCRbeta library involved unique molecular identifiers. TCRdb analysed the PCR reads with MiXCR anew, one entry per CDR3 protein. This table has 440,000 or so distinct CDR3 sequences, around 9.9% appearing once. The specimen comprised PBMCs from the stem cell graft donor, sampled from the stem cell graft. These receptors were obtained from a human donor who donated a stem cell graft to a child with acute myeloid leukemia.

The V call is TRBV19, the J call TRBJ2-2; no reliable D call. V gave up 6 bases and J gave up 2 bases, with 10 bases separating them. The germline CDR1 and CDR2 sequences are LNHDA and SQIVND (reference sequence). The CDR3 is made up of 14 amino acids. CDR3 DNA: TGTGCCAGTAGGTTGAAGACAAACACCGGGGAGCTGTTTTTT. The encoded protein is CASRLKTNTGELFF. The whole variable domain, remainder taken from reference TRBV19 and TRBJ2-2, is DGGITQSPKYLFRKEGQNVTLSCEQNLNHDAMYWYRQDPGQGLRLIYYSQIVNDFQKGDIAEGYSVSREKKESFPLTVTSAQKNPTAFYLCASRLKTNTGELFFGEGSRLTVL.

V and J are TRBV4-3 and TRBJ2-5, with TRBD2 matching over 14 bases. The CDR3 is made up of 18 amino acids. Germline V gives CDR1 LGHNA, CDR2 YSLEER. Trimming at V came to 0 bases and at J to 7 bases, leaving 10 bases not matched to a gene. The CDR3 spells CASSQDRLGLAGAGTQYF. In nucleotides, the CDR3 is TGCGCCAGCAGCCAAGATCGGCTGGGACTAGCGGGAGCGGGGACCCAGTACTTC.